The next 13 T cell receptor beta chains were all read from a single sample in a study of shared clonotypes between healthy human individuals. Data came from immunoSEQ multiplex PCR; TCRdb stores just in-frame clones and leaves some out. This table holds about 79,000 clones, roughly three fifths found once. The material sequenced was memory CD8+ T cells sorted from blood. Documented subset: CD45RO+ cells pooled with CCR7-negative TemRA cells. Receptors originate from a man younger than 40 in good health.

The rearrangement uses TRBV7-9 and TRBJ2-2; a weak D match, TRBD2 (6 bases). The CDR3 loop spans 14 amino acids. V gave up 5 bases and J gave up 7 bases, with 14 bases separating them. CDR1 is SEHNR and CDR2 is FQNEAQ in the germline V gene (reference sequence). CDR3 bases: TGTGCCAGCAGCCCCACCAGGGAGGACGGGGAGCTGTTTTTT. Translated: CASSPTREDGELFF.

In its sample, this clone was seen a few times. The V call is TRBV5-4, the J call TRBJ1-4, with a weak D call TRBD1 (6 bases). V lost 4 bases and J lost 8, with 15 bases in between. The CDR3 contains 14 residues. Looked up from germline, CDR1 is SGHNT and CDR2 is YYREEE (reference sequence). The CDR3 reads CASSLQGVGEKLFF. For the CDR3, the DNA is TGTGCCAGCAGCCTACAGGGAGTAGGCGAAAAACTGTTTTTT.

This chain links TRBV7-2 with TRBJ1-1; D unclear. CDR3 length equals 13 residues. The V gene lost 5 bases and the J gene lost 7 bases, with 14 bases spanning the gap. The germline CDR1 and CDR2 sequences are SGHTA and FQGNSA. The CDR3 protein is CASSPFPPGEAFF. The CDR3 DNA reads TGTGCCAGCAGCCCTTTCCCCCCCGGTGAAGCTTTCTTT. The entire variable domain, with the rest obtained from reference TRBV7-2 and TRBJ1-1, is as follows: GAGVSQSPSNKVTEKGKDVELRCDPISGHTALYWYRQSLGQGLEFLIYFQGNSAPDKSGLPSDRFSAERTGGSVSTLTIQRTQQEDSAVYLCASSPFPPGEAFFGQGTRLTVV.

The gene calls are TRBV5-1 and TRBJ1-5; the D gene is possibly TRBD1 (5 bases). V lost 1 base to trimming and J lost 2 bases, with 10 bases between them. Germline V CDR1 and CDR2: SGHRS, YFSETQ. The length of the CDR3 is 15 residues. The CDR3 nucleotides are TGCGCCAGCAGCTTGCAGGGAGTGGGCAATCAGCCCCAGCATTTT. This translates into CASSLQGVGNQPQHF.

The J gene is TRBJ2-1, the V gene TRBV11-3; D unclear. This CDR3 is built from 15 residues. Germline V gene sequence: CDR1 SGHNT, CDR2 YENEEA. Between the trimmed V and J ends, which lost 5 bases and 5 bases, there was a span of 16 bases. CDR3 amino acids: CASSPFPTGHNEQFF. CDR3 nucleotide sequence: TGTGCCAGCAGCCCCTTCCCAACTGGGCACAATGAGCAGTTCTTC.

The rearrangement links TRBV28 to TRBJ1-1; no firm D call. Germline V gene sequence: CDR1 MDHEN, CDR2 SYDVKM. Trimming pared 7 bases from V and 8 bases from J, leaving 11 bases between. The CDR3 contains 11 residues. Written as DNA, the CDR3 is TGTGCCAGCACTAGTATTTTCGAAGCTTTCTTT. It yields the protein CASTSIFEAFF.

A few counts support this clone. J is TRBJ2-1 and V is TRBV25-1; the match to TRBD2 covers 7 bases. CDR1 is MGHDK and CDR2 is SYGVNS in the germline V gene. The V and J ends lost 2 bases and 0 bases, in that order; junction bases with no gene match: 7. The length of the CDR3 is 17 residues. The CDR3 region is CASSETGTTSSYNEQFF. Here the CDR3 DNA reads TGTGCCAGCAGTGAAACCGGGACTACATCCTCCTACAATGAGCAGTTCTTC. Full variable domain (rest looked up from reference TRBV25-1 and TRBJ2-1): EADIYQTPRYLVIGTGKKITLECSQTMGHDKMYWYQQDPGMELHLIHYSYGVNSTEKGDLSSESTVSRIRTEHFPLTLESARPSHTSQYLCASSETGTTSSYNEQFFGPGTRLTVL.

This clone was seen repeatedly, ten times or more. The CDR3: CASSLLGPGPLETGELFF. The DNA of the CDR3 is TGTGCCAGCAGCTTGCTGGGGCCAGGACCCCTAGAGACCGGGGAGCTGTTTTTT. The rearrangement links TRBV5-6 to TRBJ2-2, with D possibly matching TRBD1 (5 bases). The V and J ends lost 1 base and 5 bases respectively, with 21 bases between them. This CDR3 comprises 18 residues. Germline CDR1 is SGHDT and CDR2 is YYEEEE.

The chain has TRBV4-1 and TRBJ2-5; D call uncertain. Germline CDR1 is MGHRA and CDR2 is YSYEKL. The V and J ends lost 1 base and 1 base respectively, with 4 bases between them. There are 13 residues in the CDR3. CDR3 sequence reads: CASSQGPQETQYF. CDR3 nucleotide sequence: TGCGCCAGCAGCCAAGGGCCCCAAGAGACCCAGTACTTC.

V usage is TRBV27 and J usage is TRBJ1-5, with 7 nucleotides matching TRBD1. CDR1 and CDR2 from the germline V gene are MNHEY and SMNVEV (reference sequence). V trimming: 5 bases; J trimming: 1 base; junction bases outside the gene matches: 8. The CDR3 is made up of 16 amino acids. The CDR3 DNA reads TGTGCCAGCAGTCCGCTCTGGGACAGCAGCAATCAGCCCCAGCATTTT. Translating it yields CASSPLWDSSNQPQHF.

This clone was counted a single time. This chain uses TRBV5-1 with TRBJ2-7; TRBD2 agrees at 13 bases. With V trimmed by 2 bases and J by 2 bases, 1 base remained unmatched. The germline gives CDR1 SGHRS, CDR2 YFSETQ. The CDR3 is 15 amino acids. For the CDR3, the DNA is TGCGCCAGCAGCTTTACTAGCGGGAGGGCCTACGAGCAGTACTTC. Translation: CASSFTSGRAYEQYF.

Comments on this clone: The sample has other DNA sequences that encode this CDR3 too. V usage is TRBV5-1 and J usage is TRBJ2-2; no reliable D call. Deletions cut 0 bases from V and 2 bases from J, with 5 bases between. Per germline, CDR1 SGHRS and CDR2 YFSETQ. The CDR3 totals 14 residues. CDR3 DNA: TGCGCCAGCAGCTTGGGCGGAAACACCGGGGAGCTGTTTTTT. Translated: CASSLGGNTGELFF.

The V and J genes are TRBV7-8 and TRBJ2-5; 9 positions match TRBD2. With 5 bases clipped from V and 1 base from J, the junction kept 2 bases outside the gene matches. Germline loops: CDR1 SGHVS, CDR2 FQNEAQ. This CDR3 region has 14 residues. The CDR3 spells CASSVGLAQETQYF. DNA for the CDR3: TGTGCCAGCAGCGTGGGACTAGCCCAAGAGACCCAGTACTTC.